Listed below are T cell receptor beta chains from one sample, sequenced in a study of early T cells in non-severe SARS-CoV-2 infection. TCRdb re-called the 5' RACE reads with MiXCR, one entry per CDR3 protein. The sample gives approximately 80,000 distinct CDR3 sequences, about 11% of which show up once; around 13% is in the top ten. The specimen comprised whole blood, sampled at baseline. These receptors were obtained from an adult who was a healthcare worker with PCR-confirmed SARS-CoV-2 infection or an uninfected control (not recorded which). The CDR3 runs from the conserved cysteine through the conserved F or W. The D gene is left open where the match is weak. Only part of the rows carry a size: once, few, many, or a class if the clone is expanded.

>NA|NA|TRBV30|TRBJ1-4
TGTGCCTGGAGTGTAAAGGTCGGCCTGTGGGATGAAAAACTGTTTTTT
CAWSVKVGLWDEKLFF
>TRBD2|many|TRBV12-3/TRBV12-4|TRBJ2-5
TGTGCCAGCAGGCCTTCTACTAGCGGGGTACTGGAGACCCAGTACTTC
CASRPSTSGVLETQYF
>NA|few|TRBV7-2|TRBJ2-5
TGTGCCAGCAGCCCCGACTCATCGAGGGGGACCCAGTACTTC
CASSPDSSRGTQYF
>NA|NA|TRBV7-9|TRBJ1-1
TGTGCCAGCAGCCATGGGCTGAACACTGAAGCTTTCTTT
CASSHGLNTEAFF
>NA|many|TRBV7-2|TRBJ2-1
TGTGCCAGCAGCTTATCTCAGGGCAATGAGCAGTTCTTC
CASSLSQGNEQFF
>TRBD1|many|TRBV14|TRBJ2-2
TGTGCCAGCAGCCCGACAGGGGCCGGGGAGCTGTTTTTT
CASSPTGAGELFF
>NA|NA|TRBV2|TRBJ1-4
TGTGCCAGCAGGGTCGTCGGCCTGTCGGAAAAACTGTTTTTT
CASRVVGLSEKLFF
>TRBD2|NA|TRBV5-1|TRBJ2-1
TGCGCCAGCAACCGGCAAGCGGGGTCCTACAATGAGCAGTTCTTC
CASNRQAGSYNEQFF
>NA|many|TRBV20-1|TRBJ1-1
TGCAGTGCGCCGGCCCAGGGGATGAACACTGAAGCTTTCTTT
CSAPAQGMNTEAFF
>NA|many|TRBV5-4|TRBJ1-4
TGTGCCAGCAGCCCCTCCCCGGGGGATGAAAAACTGTTTTTT
CASSPSPGDEKLFF
>TRBD2|few|TRBV7-9|TRBJ2-3
TGTGCCAGCAGCTTGGTTGTAGCGGGGGTGTCAGATACGCAGTATTTT
CASSLVVAGVSDTQYF
>TRBD2|few|TRBV6-1|TRBJ2-5
TGTGCCAGTCTAGCGGCCCCCGGGGAGACCCAGTACTTC
CASLAAPGETQYF
>TRBD2|NA|TRBV6-5|TRBJ2-5
TGTGCCAGCAGGCCCCCAGCGGGGGCTGAGACCCAGTACTTC
CASRPPAGAETQYF
>NA|NA|TRBV10-3|TRBJ1-1
TGTGCCATCAGGCGGGGAGGGCTTGAAGCTTTCTTT
CAIRRGGLEAFF
>NA|many|TRBV11-1|TRBJ2-4
TGTGCCAGCAGCCCCACGATCGGGGTTGGAAAAAACATTCAGTACTTC
CASSPTIGVGKNIQYF
>TRBD1|NA|TRBV19|TRBJ1-4
TGTGCCAGTAGTATCCGGACAGGGAGTAATGAAAAACTGTTTTTT
CASSIRTGSNEKLFF
>TRBD2|NA|TRBV7-6|TRBJ2-1
TGTGCCAGCAGCTTAGATCCTTCGGCGGGGGTCAATGAGCAGTTCTTC
CASSLDPSAGVNEQFF
>TRBD1|many|TRBV2|TRBJ1-3
TGTGTTACGGACAGGGGGAACGCAAACACCATATATTTT
CVTDRGNANTIYF
>TRBD1|NA|TRBV4-3|TRBJ1-6
TGCGCCAGCAGCCACTTACAACAGGGGGCGAATAATTCACCCCTCCACTTT
CASSHLQQGANNSPLHF
>TRBD1|many|TRBV6-1|TRBJ1-2
TGTGCCAGCAGGTCGTCCGGACAGGGGTACTATGGCTACACCTTC
CASRSSGQGYYGYTF
>NA|few|TRBV5-1|TRBJ2-7
TGCGCCAGCAGCTTGGAAAACCCCGGGGGAACCTACGAGCAGTACTTC
CASSLENPGGTYEQYF
>TRBD1|NA|TRBV5-1|TRBJ2-5
TGCGCCAGCAACAAGGGGACAGCTCAAGAGACCCAGTACTTC
CASNKGTAQETQYF
>TRBD2|NA|TRBV5-4|TRBJ2-1
TGTGCCAGCAGCAAGGGACTAGCGGGGGGCCTTGACGATGAGCAGTTCTTC
CASSKGLAGGLDDEQFF
>NA|many|TRBV29-1|TRBJ2-1
TGCAGCGTTGCAGATACACTTTACAATGAGCAGTTCTTC
CSVADTLYNEQFF
>NA|NA|TRBV20-1|TRBJ1-2
TGCAGTGCTAGAGACAGGCGGGGCTACACCTTC
CSARDRRGYTF
>NA|NA|TRBV20-1|TRBJ1-2
TGCAGTGCTAATGCCGGGGGCGCATCCGGCTACACCTTC
CSANAGGASGYTF
>NA|NA|TRBV7-9|TRBJ1-3
TGTGCCAGCAGCTTAGGCGGACGGACGATCTCTGGAAACACCATATATTTT
CASSLGGRTISGNTIYF
>NA|few|TRBV4-2|TRBJ2-5
TGTGCCAGCAGCCCACAAAGACTGCAAGAGACCCAGTACTTC
CASSPQRLQETQYF
>TRBD2|NA|TRBV4-3|TRBJ2-3
TGCGCCAGCAGCCAAGAAGCAGCGGGGGGCCCCTATACGCAGTATTTT
CASSQEAAGGPYTQYF
>NA|many|TRBV27|TRBJ2-7
TGTGCCAGCAGTACACTACTCTTTAACAGGGCCCACGAGCAGTACTTC
CASSTLLFNRAHEQYF
>NA|NA|TRBV7-8|TRBJ2-2
TGTGCCAGCAGCTTACGTAGGACAGCGAACACCGGGGAGCTGTTTTTT
CASSLRRTANTGELFF
>NA|few|TRBV29-1|TRBJ1-1
TGCAGCGTTGCTAGTCCAGGGTCGGAAGCTTTCTTT
CSVASPGSEAFF
>TRBD2|few|TRBV20-1|TRBJ2-3
TGCAGTGCTATACGGGGGGATACTAGCACAGATACGCAGTATTTT
CSAIRGDTSTDTQYF
>NA|few|TRBV20-1|TRBJ1-1
TGCAGTGCTCGGGCCCCGAACGGAGGGGCTTTCTTT
CSARAPNGGAFF
>NA|NA|TRBV7-9|TRBJ1-2
TGTGCCAGCAGCTTATCAGCCCTCGAGGGCTACACCTTC
CASSLSALEGYTF
>NA|NA|TRBV10-3|TRBJ1-1
TGTGCCATCAGTGAAGAAAGACAGATCACTGAAGCTTTCTTT
CAISEERQITEAFF